The count of the clone carrying this T cell receptor beta chain is one. The antigen remains undetermined. The entry originates in a study of CD4 T cells in relation to SARS-CoV-2 and coronaviruses. At the level of the study: The negative reference was HIV-1 Nef peptide pool or peptide-free culture. The study's findings and limits: No donor gave both pre-pandemic and post-infection samples.

TCRdb's copy holds only in-frame clones and misses some; the assay was immunoSEQ multiplex PCR. Counted here are some 28,000 clones, about 80% occurring once; the ten biggest clones make up approximately 24%. The CDR3 is 15 amino acids. With 2 bases clipped from V and 4 bases from J, the junction kept 5 bases outside the gene matches. The germline gives CDR1 SGHAT, CDR2 FQNNGV. CD4+ T cells from unexposed donors were obtained before the COVID-19 pandemic (2011-2018). After nine to ten days of culture, CD4+ T cells were isolated. This sequence was found in a human donor in good health. This sequence joins TRBV11-2 and TRBJ2-7; 10 nucleotides match TRBD2. Sample: CD4+ T cells from PBMCs, cultured in vitro. This chain's CDR3 is CASSLFASGGYEQYF. As DNA, the CDR3 is TGTGCCAGCAGCTTATTCGCTAGCGGGGGTTACGAGCAGTACTTC.